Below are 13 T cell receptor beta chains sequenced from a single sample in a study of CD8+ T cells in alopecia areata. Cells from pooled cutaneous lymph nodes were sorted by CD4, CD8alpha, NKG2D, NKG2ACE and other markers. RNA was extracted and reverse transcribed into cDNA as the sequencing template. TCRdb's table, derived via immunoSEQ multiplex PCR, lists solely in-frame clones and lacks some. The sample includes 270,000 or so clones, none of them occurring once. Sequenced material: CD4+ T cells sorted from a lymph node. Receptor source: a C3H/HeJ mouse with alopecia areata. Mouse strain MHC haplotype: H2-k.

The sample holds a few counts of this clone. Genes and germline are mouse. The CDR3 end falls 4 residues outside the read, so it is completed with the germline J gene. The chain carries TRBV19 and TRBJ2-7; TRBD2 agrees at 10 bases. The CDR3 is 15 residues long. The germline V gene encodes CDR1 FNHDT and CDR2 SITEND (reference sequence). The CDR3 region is CASSAGWGGFNEQYF. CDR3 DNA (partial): TGTGCCAGCAGTGCCGGCTGGGGGGGCTTCAAT.

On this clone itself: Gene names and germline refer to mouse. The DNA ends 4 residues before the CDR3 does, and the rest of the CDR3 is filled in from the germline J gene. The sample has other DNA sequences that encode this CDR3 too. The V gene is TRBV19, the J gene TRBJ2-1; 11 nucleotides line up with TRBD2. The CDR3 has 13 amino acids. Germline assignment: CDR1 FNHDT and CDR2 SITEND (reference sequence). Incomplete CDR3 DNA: TGTGCCAGCAGGGACTGGGGGGCGGCT. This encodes CASRDWGAA. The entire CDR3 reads CASRDWGAAEQFF.

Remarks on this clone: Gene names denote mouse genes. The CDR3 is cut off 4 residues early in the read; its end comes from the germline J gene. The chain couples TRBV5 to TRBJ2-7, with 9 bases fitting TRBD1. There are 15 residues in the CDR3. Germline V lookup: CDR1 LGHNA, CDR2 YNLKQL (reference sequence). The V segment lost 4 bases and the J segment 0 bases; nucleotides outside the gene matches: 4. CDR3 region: CASSPDRGFSYEQYF. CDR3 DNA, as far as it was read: TGTGCCAGCAGCCCCGACAGGGGGTTCTCCTAT.

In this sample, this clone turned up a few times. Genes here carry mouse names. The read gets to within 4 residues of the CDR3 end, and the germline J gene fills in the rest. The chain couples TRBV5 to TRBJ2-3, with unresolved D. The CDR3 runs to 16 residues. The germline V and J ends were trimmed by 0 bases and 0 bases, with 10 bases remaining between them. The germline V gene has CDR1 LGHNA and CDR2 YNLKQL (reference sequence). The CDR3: CASSQDGLVSAETLYF. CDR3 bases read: TGTGCCAGCAGCCAAGATGGTCTGGTTAGTGCAGAA.

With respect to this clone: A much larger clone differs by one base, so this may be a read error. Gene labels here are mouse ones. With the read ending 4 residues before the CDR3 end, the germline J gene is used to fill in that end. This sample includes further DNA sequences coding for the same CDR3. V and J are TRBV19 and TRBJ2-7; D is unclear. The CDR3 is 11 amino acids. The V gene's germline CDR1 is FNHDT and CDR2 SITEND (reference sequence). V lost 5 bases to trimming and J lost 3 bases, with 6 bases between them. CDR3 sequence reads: CASSDNYEQYF. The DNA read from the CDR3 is TGTGCCAGCAGCGACAACTAT. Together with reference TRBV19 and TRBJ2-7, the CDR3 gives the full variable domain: GGIITQTPKFLIGQEGQKLTLKCQQNFNHDTMYWYRQDSGKGLRLIYYSITENDLQKGDLSEGYDASREKKSSFSLTVTSAQKNEMAVFLCASSDNYEQYFGPGTRLTVL.

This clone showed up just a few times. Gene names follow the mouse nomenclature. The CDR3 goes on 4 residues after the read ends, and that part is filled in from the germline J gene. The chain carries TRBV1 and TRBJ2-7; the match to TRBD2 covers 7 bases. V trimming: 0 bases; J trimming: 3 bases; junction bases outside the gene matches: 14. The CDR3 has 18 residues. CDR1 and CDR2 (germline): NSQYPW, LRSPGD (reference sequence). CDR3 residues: CTCSADWIDGGSLYEQYF. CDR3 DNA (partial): TGCACCTGCAGTGCAGATTGGATTGATGGGGGGTCCCTCTAT.

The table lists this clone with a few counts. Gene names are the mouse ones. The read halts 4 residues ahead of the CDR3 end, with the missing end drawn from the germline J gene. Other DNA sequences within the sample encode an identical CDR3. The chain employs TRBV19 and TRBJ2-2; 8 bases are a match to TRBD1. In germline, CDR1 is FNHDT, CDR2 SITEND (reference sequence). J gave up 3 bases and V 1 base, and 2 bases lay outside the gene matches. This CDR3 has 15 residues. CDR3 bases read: TGTGCCAGCAGTATACAGGGGGCGGACACCGGG. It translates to CASSIQGADTG. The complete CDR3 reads CASSIQGADTGQLYF.

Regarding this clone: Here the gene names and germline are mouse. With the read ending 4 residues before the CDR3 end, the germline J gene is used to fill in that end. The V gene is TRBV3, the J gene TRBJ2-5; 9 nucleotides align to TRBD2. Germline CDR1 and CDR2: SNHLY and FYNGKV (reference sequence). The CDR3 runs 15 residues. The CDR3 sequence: CASSASGGVGDTQYF. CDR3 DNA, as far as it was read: TGTGCCAGCAGCGCATCTGGGGGGGTGGGGGAC.

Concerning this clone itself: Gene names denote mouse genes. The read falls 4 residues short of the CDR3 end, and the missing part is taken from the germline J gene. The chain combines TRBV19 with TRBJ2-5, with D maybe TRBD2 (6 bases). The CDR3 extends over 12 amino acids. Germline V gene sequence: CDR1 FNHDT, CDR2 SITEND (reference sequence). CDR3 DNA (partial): TGTGCCAGCAGGGGTGGGGGAGAC. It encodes CASRGGGD. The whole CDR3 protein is CASRGGGDTQYF.

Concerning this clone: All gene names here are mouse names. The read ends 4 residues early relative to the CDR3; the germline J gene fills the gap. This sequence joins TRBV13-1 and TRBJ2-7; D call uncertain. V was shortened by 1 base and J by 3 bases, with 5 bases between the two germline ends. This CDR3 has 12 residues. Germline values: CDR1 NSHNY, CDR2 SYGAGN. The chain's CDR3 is CASSDHIYEQYF. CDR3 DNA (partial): TGTGCCAGCAGTGATCACATCTAT.

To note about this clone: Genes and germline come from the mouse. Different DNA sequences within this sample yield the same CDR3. The CDR3 spells CASSKTGYEQYF. Partial CDR3 DNA: TGTGCCAGCAGTAAAACAGGGTAT. This chain links TRBV19 with TRBJ2-7; D is possibly TRBD1 (6 bases). The read ends 4 residues shy of where the CDR3 ends; the end is completed using the germline J gene. Germline lookup yields CDR1 FNHDT and CDR2 SITEND (reference sequence). This CDR3 is 12 amino acids long.

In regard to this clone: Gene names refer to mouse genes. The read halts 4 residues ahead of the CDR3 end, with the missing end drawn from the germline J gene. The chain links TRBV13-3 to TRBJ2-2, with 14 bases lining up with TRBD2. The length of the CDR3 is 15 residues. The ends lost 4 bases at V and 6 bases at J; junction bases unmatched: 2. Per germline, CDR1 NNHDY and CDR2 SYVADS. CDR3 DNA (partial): TGTGCCAGCAGTCTGGGACTGGGGGGGCCCGGG. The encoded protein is CASSLGLGGPG. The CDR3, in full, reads CASSLGLGGPGQLYF.

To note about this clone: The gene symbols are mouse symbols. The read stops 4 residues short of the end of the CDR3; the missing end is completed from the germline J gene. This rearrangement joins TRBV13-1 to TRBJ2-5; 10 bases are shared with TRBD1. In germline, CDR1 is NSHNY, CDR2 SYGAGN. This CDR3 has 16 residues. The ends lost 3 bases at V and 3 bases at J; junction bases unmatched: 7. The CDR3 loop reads CASSGNRDRGQDTQYF. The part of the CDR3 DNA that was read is TGTGCCAGCAGTGGGAACCGGGACAGGGGTCAAGAC.